The entry below gives a single TCR beta chain sequence along with its context. The target antigen is unknown. Germline CDR1 and CDR2: SGHRS and YFSETQ. V shed 4 bases, J shed 1 base, and the junction held 2 bases outside the gene matches. This CDR3 contains 14 residues. The PCR ran on 60 Vbeta and 13 Jbeta primers. The method was immunoSEQ multiplex PCR; TCRdb's version includes in-frame clones alone and lacks a portion of them. The data hold fewer than 200,000 clones, with roughly 87% observed a single time. These donors counted as nominally healthy when sampled, but unrecorded immune exposures were likely. The data derive from a study of cytomegalovirus exposure and HLA in healthy donors. The study, taken as a whole, reports: There were some V segments, including TRBV6-2 and TRBV6-3, excluded as indistinguishable. What TCR beta sequences reportedly achieved was accurate prediction of HLA-A and HLA-B alleles in most subjects.

The TCR originated in a girl less than two years old in good health and CMV-seronegative. The V and J genes are TRBV5-1 and TRBJ2-7; TRBD2 aligns across 10 bases. Sequences were obtained from PBMCs. The CDR3 DNA reads TGCGCCAGCAGCGGTAGCGGGGGGTCCTACGAGCAGTACTTC. As protein: CASSGSGGSYEQYF. The complete variable domain, with remaining parts taken from reference TRBV5-1 and TRBJ2-7, reads KAGVTQTPRYLIKTRGQQVTLSCSPISGHRSVSWYQQTPGQGLQFLFEYFSETQRNKGNFPGRFSGRQFSNSRSEMNVSTLELGDSALYLCASSGSGGSYEQYFGPGTRLTVT.